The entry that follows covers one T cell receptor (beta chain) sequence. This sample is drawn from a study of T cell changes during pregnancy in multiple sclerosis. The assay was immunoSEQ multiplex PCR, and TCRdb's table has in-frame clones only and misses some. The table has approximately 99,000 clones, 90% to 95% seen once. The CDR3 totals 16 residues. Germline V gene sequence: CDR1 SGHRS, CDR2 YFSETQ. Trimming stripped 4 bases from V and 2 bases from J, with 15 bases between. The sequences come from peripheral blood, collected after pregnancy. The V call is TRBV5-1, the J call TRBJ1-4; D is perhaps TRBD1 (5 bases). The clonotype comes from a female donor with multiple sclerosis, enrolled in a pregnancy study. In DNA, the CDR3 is TGCGCCAGCAGCCCGGGTTGGGGGAGGACTAATGAAAAACTGTTTTTT. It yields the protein CASSPGWGRTNEKLFF. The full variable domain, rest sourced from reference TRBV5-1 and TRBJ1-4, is KAGVTQTPRYLIKTRGQQVTLSCSPISGHRSVSWYQQTPGQGLQFLFEYFSETQRNKGNFPGRFSGRQFSNSRSEMNVSTLELGDSALYLCASSPGWGRTNEKLFFGSGTQLSVL.